These T cell receptor beta chains were read from a single sample in a study of blood T cell repertoires in COVID-19. Sequenced by immunoSEQ multiplex PCR; TCRdb stores in-frame clones only, minus some. The table has roughly 260,000 clones, 80% to 90% seen once. The sequenced material came from PBMCs or T cells enriched from blood (not recorded which). These receptors all come from a woman in her twenties or thirties with acute COVID-19. Both conserved end residues are part of each CDR3. Each record gives: V gene, CDR3 protein.

TRBV12-3/TRBV12-4 CASSRGANTEAFF
TRBV3-1/TRBV3-2 CASSQVSETQYF
TRBV18 CASSPPVRRNTEAFF
TRBV5-1 CASIRVGQVSHEQYF
TRBV10-3 CAISGDLASRNEQFF
TRBV5-4 CASRSGTSGYNEQFF
TRBV19 CASSTLTGIQETQYF
TRBV24-1 CATPKDSEQYF
TRBV14 CASSLGEADTQYF
TRBV13 CASSLGLPGGETDTQYF
TRBV7-9 CASSLEPQGADTEAFF
TRBV7-9 CASSPTGSSGNQPQHF
TRBV9 CASSALGLAGGLNTQYF
TRBV12-5 CASGLASGGGEAFF
TRBV12-5 CASGLGTIDTQYF
TRBV2 CASSESGGTYGYTF
TRBV6-5 CASTIANEQFF
TRBV7-6 CASSLEVAGRQTQYF
TRBV7-9 CASSLGRGGQGQDTQYF
TRBV6-5 CASNIRGLDEQFF
TRBV19 CASSAGSAYEQYF
TRBV30 CAWTAADRVVGYGYTF
TRBV29-1 CSVGRVEGNTGELFF
TRBV12-3/TRBV12-4 CASRDRATEAFF
TRBV4-1 CASSQEGSGANVLTF
TRBV2 CASRVTGSPYNSPLHF
TRBV19 CASSYSNQPQHF
TRBV11-1 CASSHLRDRGNYGYTF
TRBV5-1 CASSLTPGQGLDGYTF
TRBV25-1 CASSVGQASTDTQYF
TRBV2 CASSQGAYQPQHF
TRBV7-2 CASNFRDSLNSPLHF
TRBV4-1 CASRQPGGGQKYGYTF
TRBV5-1 CASMTGMNTEAFF
TRBV11-2 CASSLIRGGSGKLFF
TRBV2 CASTRGTSSTDTQYF
TRBV7-8 CASSLHSGTATNEKLFF
TRBV2 CASSDSGGDGYTF
TRBV5-5 CASFQGQGSYNEQFF
TRBV5-1 CASSFTGEQSPLHF